Below, 27 T cell receptor beta chains from the same sample are listed, as sequenced in a study of T cell responses to AZD1222 COVID-19 vaccine. Sequencing was performed with immunoSEQ multiplex PCR; in TCRdb, only in-frame clones are kept and a portion is missing. This table holds about 160,000 clones, 92% found once. Sequencing used peripheral blood, obtained 28 days after the second AZD1222 dose. These receptors were collected from an adult who received the AZD1222 COVID-19 vaccine.

This clone showed up just once. The V gene is TRBV15, the J gene TRBJ2-7; 8 bases align to TRBD1. Germline loops: CDR1 LNHNV, CDR2 YYDKDF (reference sequence). The CDR3 totals 16 residues. Germline trimming cut 3 bases from V and 0 bases from J; bases unmatched to any gene: 7. In nucleotides, the CDR3 is TGTGCCACCAGCAGCCCCGGGACAGGAAGCTCCTACGAGCAGTACTTC. It translates to CATSSPGTGSSYEQYF.

This sequence joins TRBV7-9 and TRBJ1-2, with TRBD1 as a possible D gene (5 bases). CDR1 and CDR2 from the germline V gene are SEHNR and FQNEAQ (reference sequence). The V end was cut by 5 bases, the J end by 6 bases, with 19 bases between. The CDR3 is made up of 15 amino acids. The CDR3: CASSQLRGSGDGYTF. CDR3 nucleotides: TGTGCCAGCAGCCAGCTTCGGGGGTCTGGGGATGGCTACACCTTC.

This rearrangement joins TRBV5-1 to TRBJ1-5, with D uncertain. Looked up from germline, CDR1 is SGHRS and CDR2 is YFSETQ. The CDR3 sequence is 13 residues long. Trimming removed 4 bases from V and 5 bases from J, with 10 bases in between. This chain's CDR3 is CASSVERDQPQHF. CDR3 sequence (DNA): TGCGCCAGCAGCGTGGAGCGGGATCAGCCCCAGCATTTT.

This clone came up once. V gene TRBV7-8 combines with J gene TRBJ1-2; D unresolved. The CDR3 totals 14 residues. V lost 5 bases and J 2 bases, leaving 12 bases between the germline ends. CDR1 and CDR2 (germline): SGHVS, FQNEAQ. The CDR3 region has the DNA TGTGCCAGCAGCGCTGGTACGAGAAACTATGGCTACACCTTC. Translated, it gives CASSAGTRNYGYTF.

V gene TRBV19 combines with J gene TRBJ2-3; D remains unclear. CDR1 and CDR2 (germline): LNHDA, SQIVND (reference sequence). V was pared by 2 bases and J by 1 base, with 4 bases between. The CDR3 consists of 13 residues. CDR3 sequence reads: CASSIRGTDTQYF. CDR3 sequence (DNA): TGTGCCAGTAGTATACGTGGCACAGATACGCAGTATTTT.

The chain uses TRBV7-9 and TRBJ2-5; 8 bases line up with TRBD2. Trimming took 4 bases from V and 2 from J; bases not matched to a gene: 3. Germline loops: CDR1 SEHNR, CDR2 FQNEAQ (reference sequence). The CDR3 loop spans 14 amino acids. The CDR3: CASSSTSVQETQYF. The CDR3 DNA sequence: TGTGCCAGCAGCTCGACTAGCGTACAAGAGACCCAGTACTTC. Full variable domain (missing parts from reference TRBV7-9 and TRBJ2-5): DTGVSQNPRHKITKRGQNVTFRCDPISEHNRLYWYRQTLGQGPEFLTYFQNEAQLEKSRLLSDRFSAERPKGSFSTLEIQRTEQGDSAMYLCASSSTSVQETQYFGPGTRLLVL.

This clone was observed a few times. The rearrangement joins TRBV7-8 to TRBJ2-7; the D gene is possibly TRBD1 (6 bases). The CDR3 contains 14 residues. Looked up from germline, CDR1 is SGHVS and CDR2 is FQNEAQ. The V gene lost 4 bases and the J gene lost 1 base, with 11 bases spanning the gap. The CDR3, as DNA: TGTGCCAGCAGCTCCCACAGGGAGTCCTACGAGCAGTACTTC. This codes for CASSSHRESYEQYF.

V is TRBV5-6 and J is TRBJ1-5; D is uncertain. Germline V gene sequence: CDR1 SGHDT, CDR2 YYEEEE. V was shortened by 4 bases and J by 2 bases, with 10 bases between the two germline ends. The CDR3 loop spans 14 amino acids. CDR3 nucleotides: TGTGCCAGCAGCGCTCTAGGCCGCAATCAGCCCCAGCATTTT. Amino acids: CASSALGRNQPQHF.

The CDR3 reads CASSPWKATEAFF. CDR3 bases: TGTGCCAGCAGTCCATGGAAGGCAACTGAAGCTTTCTTT. The V call is TRBV27, the J call TRBJ1-1; no firm D call. Germline assignment: CDR1 MNHEY and CDR2 SMNVEV (reference sequence). CDR3 size: 13 residues. V was shortened by 5 bases and J by 5 bases, with 12 bases between the two germline ends.

This chain uses TRBV4-2 with TRBJ2-1, with TRBD2 identical over 11 bases. The CDR3 is made up of 17 amino acids. In germline, CDR1 is LGHNA, CDR2 YNFKEQ. The ends lost 4 bases at V and 5 bases at J; junction bases unmatched: 10. CDR3 DNA: TGTGCCAGCAGCCCCCGTTTTAGCGGGGGGGCAGACAATGAGCAGTTCTTC. It encodes CASSPRFSGGADNEQFF.

J is TRBJ1-4 and V is TRBV15; D gene ambiguous. Trimming shortened V by 4 bases and J by 5 bases, and 14 bases separated the two germline ends. CDR1 and CDR2 from the germline V gene are LNHNV and YYDKDF (reference sequence). The CDR3 extends over 15 amino acids. The CDR3 loop is CATSTLVRGNEKLFF. CDR3 bases: TGTGCCACCAGCACCCTCGTGAGAGGGAATGAAAAACTGTTTTTT.

In its sample, this clone was seen a few times. J is TRBJ1-2 and V is TRBV27; D gene uncertain. The V end was cut by 2 bases, the J end by 3 bases, with 13 bases between. Looked up from germline, CDR1 is MNHEY and CDR2 is SMNVEV (reference sequence). The CDR3 consists of 15 residues. The DNA for the CDR3 is TGTGCCAGCAGTTTAATAGCCAGTGGGGACTATGGCTACACCTTC. Its translation is CASSLIASGDYGYTF.

The gene calls are TRBV3-1 (or the pseudogene TRBV3-2) and TRBJ1-1; no firm D call. This CDR3 has 14 amino acids. CDR1 LGHDT and CDR2 YNNKEL come from the germline V gene (reference sequence). The V end was cut by 3 bases, the J end by 0 bases, with 8 bases between. This CDR3 reads CASSQGSMNTEAFF. CDR3 in DNA: TGTGCCAGCAGCCAGGGGAGCATGAACACTGAAGCTTTCTTT.

This chain links TRBV5-6 with TRBJ2-7, with D maybe TRBD2 (6 bases). Germline lookup yields CDR1 SGHDT and CDR2 YYEEEE. V was cut by 2 bases and J by 3 bases, with 12 bases left in between. The CDR3 covers 14 residues. The CDR3 region has the DNA TGTGCCAGCAGCTTATGGGGACTCCTCTACGAGCAGTACTTC. Amino acid sequence: CASSLWGLLYEQYF.

This clone was picked up a small number of times. The chain employs TRBV5-1 and TRBJ1-6, with D perhaps matching TRBD1 (6 bases). Trimming stripped 3 bases from V and 9 bases from J, with 13 bases between. The CDR3 has 14 residues. Germline CDR1 is SGHRS and CDR2 is YFSETQ. The CDR3 loop is CASSSSGEVSPLHF. CDR3 in DNA: TGCGCCAGCAGCTCTTCAGGGGAGGTTTCACCCCTCCACTTT.

The chain combines TRBV5-6 with TRBJ2-1; TRBD2 aligns across 9 bases. The J segment lost 3 bases and the V segment lost 2 bases, leaving 3 bases of the junction unmatched. This CDR3 has 15 residues. The V gene's germline CDR1 is SGHDT and CDR2 YYEEEE. Here the CDR3 reads CASSFSGGVYNEQFF. CDR3 nucleotides: TGTGCCAGCAGCTTTAGCGGGGGAGTCTACAATGAGCAGTTCTTC.

V usage is TRBV7-2 and J usage is TRBJ2-7, with TRBD1 identical over 7 bases. The length of the CDR3 is 14 residues. Per the germline V gene, CDR1 is SGHTA and CDR2 is FQGNSA. The V gene end was trimmed by 5 bases and the J gene end by 2 bases; junction bases not matched to a gene: 6. The DNA for the CDR3 is TGTGCCAGCAGCAGCTTGGGACAGCCCTACGAGCAGTACTTC. Translating gives CASSSLGQPYEQYF.

This clone was counted once. This chain links TRBV5-1 with TRBJ2-6; no reliable D call. The CDR3 has 14 amino acids. Deletions cut 0 bases from V and 4 bases from J, with 5 bases between. Germline V gene data show CDR1 as SGHRS and CDR2 as YFSETQ. CDR3 DNA: TGCGCCAGCAGCTTGGTCGGCGGGGCCAACGTCCTGACTTTC. Translated: CASSLVGGANVLTF. The full variable domain, in which reference TRBV5-1 and TRBJ2-6 provide the parts outside the CDR3, is KAGVTQTPRYLIKTRGQQVTLSCSPISGHRSVSWYQQTPGQGLQFLFEYFSETQRNKGNFPGRFSGRQFSNSRSEMNVSTLELGDSALYLCASSLVGGANVLTFGAGSRLTVL.

This chain joins TRBV3-1 (or the pseudogene TRBV3-2) and TRBJ1-2; TRBD1 aligns across 7 bases. The germline CDR1 and CDR2 sequences are LGHDT and YNNKEL (reference sequence). V shed 2 bases and J 7 bases; nucleotides not matched to a gene: 7. This CDR3 spans 14 amino acids. In DNA form, the CDR3 reads TGTGCCAGCAGCCAATTGGAGGGGGCAGGTGGCTACACCTTC. As protein: CASSQLEGAGGYTF.

V and J are TRBV6-4 and TRBJ1-2, with D possibly being TRBD1 (5 bases). CDR3 size: 15 residues. The V gene lost 9 bases and the J gene lost 2 bases, with 19 bases spanning the gap. Germline V gene lookup returns CDR1 MRHNA and CDR2 SNTAGT. The DNA for the CDR3 is TGTGCCAGAGGTTATAGGGGTTGTGGGAACTATGGCTACACCTTC. Translation gives CARGYRGCGNYGYTF.

The chain links TRBV7-9 to TRBJ2-3, with D perhaps matching TRBD1 or TRBD2 (5 bases each). The CDR3 contains 15 residues. Trimming cost V 6 bases and J 2 bases, with 15 bases left between them. Germline V gene sequence: CDR1 SEHNR, CDR2 FQNEAQ (reference sequence). The CDR3 loop is CASSPPGPATDTQYF. CDR3 in DNA: TGTGCCAGCAGTCCACCGGGACCGGCCACAGATACGCAGTATTTT.

The J gene is TRBJ1-6, the V gene TRBV18; TRBD1 is a possible D gene (6 bases). Trimming left V 5 bases short and J 10 bases short, with 18 bases between. Germline values: CDR1 KGHSH, CDR2 LQKENI. The CDR3 has 15 residues. This CDR3 is CASSSDSGSGSPLHF. In DNA form, the CDR3 reads TGTGCCAGCTCATCGGACAGTGGGTCGGGATCACCCCTCCACTTT.

The chain is built from TRBV10-2 and TRBJ2-7, with D perhaps TRBD1 or TRBD2 (6 bases each). This CDR3 region has 12 residues. The ends were cut back, 3 bases at V and 6 bases at J, with 9 bases in the middle. In germline, CDR1 is WSHSY, CDR2 SAAADI. CDR3 DNA: TGCGCCAGCAGTGAAGGAGGGGGCGAGCAGTACTTC. This encodes CASSEGGGEQYF.

The chain uses TRBV19 and TRBJ1-1, with a tentative D call TRBD1 (6 bases). Trimming removed 3 bases from V and 13 bases from J, with 24 bases in between. This CDR3 is built from 15 residues. Germline lookup yields CDR1 LNHDA and CDR2 SQIVND (reference sequence). CDR3 residues: CASSMGDYGRTADFF. CDR3 bases: TGTGCCAGTAGTATGGGCGATTATGGACGGACAGCGGATTTCTTT.

This sequence joins TRBV6-1 and TRBJ2-2; D unresolved. CDR1 is MNHNS and CDR2 is SASEGT in the germline V gene. The CDR3 loop spans 17 amino acids. The V end lost 0 bases, the J end lost 4 bases, and 15 bases lay between the germline ends. The CDR3 spells CASSEALQAGRTGELFF. In DNA form, the CDR3 reads TGTGCCAGCAGTGAAGCGCTTCAGGCCGGGCGCACCGGGGAGCTGTTTTTT.

The genes are TRBV19 and TRBJ2-1, with 7 bases that match TRBD1. Germline V CDR1 and CDR2: LNHDA, SQIVND (reference sequence). V was pared by 6 bases and J by 6 bases, with 11 bases of the junction left unmatched. CDR3 length equals 15 residues. The CDR3: CASRTGSGFGNEQFF. CDR3 DNA sequence: TGTGCCAGTAGGACAGGGAGCGGTTTTGGCAATGAGCAGTTCTTC. The full variable domain, with the rest looked up from reference TRBV19 and TRBJ2-1, is DGGITQSPKYLFRKEGQNVTLSCEQNLNHDAMYWYRQDPGQGLRLIYYSQIVNDFQKGDIAEGYSVSREKKESFPLTVTSAQKNPTAFYLCASRTGSGFGNEQFFGPGTRLTVL.

V gene TRBV2 combines with J gene TRBJ2-5, with a weak D call TRBD2 (6 bases). V dropped 6 bases and J dropped 3 bases, with 14 bases sitting between them. Per germline, CDR1 SNHLY and CDR2 FYNNEI. The CDR3 runs to 14 residues. CDR3 coding DNA: TGTGCCAGCAGAGGTACCGGGAGAAAAGAGACCCAGTACTTC. Protein sequence: CASRGTGRKETQYF.